This is a list of T cell receptor beta chains from one sample in a study of blood T cells in healthy people across ages. From the 5' RACE reads, TCRdb called clonotypes with MiXCR, one entry per CDR3 protein. The sample includes 1.8 million or so distinct CDR3 sequences, around 40% of them seen just once. Material for sequencing was blood. All receptors derive from a human donor in good health. Both conserved end residues are trimmed from each CDR3. D genes are given only for firm matches. The size entry is marked missing in some rows and otherwise reads once, few, many or a size class.

J	size	D	V	length	CDR3
TRBJ1-2	.	.	TRBV12-3/TRBV12-4	11	ASSLRASLGYT
TRBJ1-2	.	.	TRBV20-1	8	TSPVNGYT
TRBJ1-1	.	.	TRBV12-3/TRBV12-4	12	ASSFGPRNTEAF
TRBJ1-2	.	TRBD1	TRBV29-1	12	SVERTGAPYGYT
TRBJ2-3	once	.	TRBV29-1	13	SVVSGEGGLDTQY
TRBJ2-1	few	TRBD2	TRBV5-5	12	ASRGGGENNEQF
TRBJ2-7	few	TRBD2	TRBV7-8	13	ASSFKLAGVYEQY
TRBJ2-2	.	TRBD2	TRBV2	12	ASKAGGVAGELF
TRBJ1-2	.	.	TRBV14	13	ASSPRAWGDVGYT
.	.	.	TRBV28	12	ANSLVLSSYEQY
TRBJ1-2	many	.	TRBV11-2	10	ASSQSVYGYT
TRBJ1-1	few	TRBD1	TRBV29-1	12	SVYRDRAGTEAF
TRBJ1-4	.	.	TRBV12-3/TRBV12-4	15	ASSTQGRKSFNEKLF
TRBJ1-1	.	.	TRBV9	13	ASSVGVRGDTEAF
TRBJ1-2	many	TRBD1	TRBV12-3/TRBV12-4	12	ASSQRTGGSGYT
TRBJ2-7	few	.	TRBV4-3	12	ASSPQRASAEQY
TRBJ2-5	.	.	TRBV20-1	11	SASVLFRETQY
TRBJ1-1	.	.	TRBV6-5	12	ASSYVGRNTEAF